This TCR beta chain was found in a study of blood T cells in healthy people across ages (dated by TCRdb to between 2015 and 2017). Study-wide context: In model experiments, template switching captured roughly one uniquely barcoded TCR beta cDNA molecule for every two T cells. Age-related changes in TCR beta repertoire diversity were measured in the study by deep sequencing normalized with unique cDNA molecular identifiers. The donors were split into four age groups: young (average about 15 years), middle-aged (about 40), aged (approximately 60) and long-lived (approximately 80). To avoid experimental bias, donors of different ages were spread randomly across the sequencing lanes. Using the same blood draw, the study looked at two additional independent replicas of 1 million unique cDNA reads for two donors, one aged 18 to 30 and the other aged 80 or older.

On the study overall, not on this receptor specifically: Compared with the aged group, more naive CD4+ T cells, fewer expanded clones and increased TCR diversity were shown by the long-lived group, suggesting age selection. Estimates of total diversity from one million sequenced T cells were regarded as lower bounds and underestimates. Donor CMV infection status was unknown, potentially confounding age-related changes in expanded clonotypes. A strong correlation was found between observed TCR beta diversity and the percentage of naive T cells measured by flow cytometry. Conclusive comparison of naive and antigen-experienced compartments was prevented by the profiling of bulk unsorted PBMCs. Observed TCR beta diversity per million T cells fell roughly linearly with age, and a significant reduction was already apparent by age around 40.

Libraries were built with 5' RACE. TCRdb records Illumina HiSeq 2500 as the sequencer. A second PCR of roughly 7 to 11 cycles was performed with a sample-barcoded 5' primer and a J-beta primer mix. A template-switch 5' adaptor carrying 12 random nucleotides introduced a unique molecular identifier onto each TCR beta cDNA molecule. Each sample yielded at least 2.5 million CDR3-containing paired-end reads. First-strand cDNA was synthesized from all RNA with the Mint cDNA synthesis kit, primed by a TRBC-specific oligonucleotide. After uracil-DNA glycosylase treatment, a first 18-cycle PCR used universal primers M1SS and BC2_uni_R on all cDNA. The authors' analysis ran thus. For normalization, 1 million high-quality reads were randomly selected from each sample, with every read carrying a distinct molecular identifier. Reads with shared molecular identifiers were discarded instead of being binned into consensus sequences. MiTCR, set to a Q25 quality threshold and the strictest error-elimination algorithm, was used for CDR3 identification, clonotype clustering and error correction. A nonparametric unseen species model using Euler transformation provided a lower-bound estimate of total TCR beta diversity. TCRdb reworked the public reads: Q25 trimming with fastp, MiXCR clone assembly, productive beta chains retained. CDR3 protein duplicates are merged, each entry listing the most common genes and DNA. What appears here as the V and J calls and clone size reflects TCRdb's work, not the paper's. Across this sample there are approximately 1,000,000 distinct CDR3 sequences, with about two fifths seen only once. The ten top clones hold under 15% of the sample.

From the cysteine through the phenylalanine, the CDR3 covers 13 amino acids. The only DNA kept is the CDR3, 39 bases in frame from the first base. V is shortened by 7 bases, J by 0 bases, and the region joining them spans 7 bases. The germline V gene (reference sequence) provides CDR1 SEHNR and CDR2 FQNEAQ. Donors were 39 systemically healthy Caucasian individuals from Russia aged 6 to 90 years. Each donor gave ten milliliters of peripheral blood, collected into EDTA-treated Vacutainer tubes. Ficoll-Paque density-gradient centrifugation was used to isolate PBMCs, with at least 7 million per sample. Trizol reagent was used to extract total RNA from PBMCs, with at least 6 micrograms per sample. For every donor, flow cytometry on a PBMC aliquot measured the percentage of naive CD45RAhigh/CD27high T cells. In regard to this clonotype: Its antigen specificity is not known. No much larger clonotype is one base removed from it; base qualities were not supplied.

Specimen: blood. Recombination linked TRBV7-9 to TRBJ1-3; no D gene is confidently identified. The sequence came from a man aged 18 to 29 in good health. The CDR3 here reads CASMVSSGNTIYF. In nucleotides, the sequence is TGTGCCAGCATGGTGAGCTCTGGAAACACCATATATTTT.